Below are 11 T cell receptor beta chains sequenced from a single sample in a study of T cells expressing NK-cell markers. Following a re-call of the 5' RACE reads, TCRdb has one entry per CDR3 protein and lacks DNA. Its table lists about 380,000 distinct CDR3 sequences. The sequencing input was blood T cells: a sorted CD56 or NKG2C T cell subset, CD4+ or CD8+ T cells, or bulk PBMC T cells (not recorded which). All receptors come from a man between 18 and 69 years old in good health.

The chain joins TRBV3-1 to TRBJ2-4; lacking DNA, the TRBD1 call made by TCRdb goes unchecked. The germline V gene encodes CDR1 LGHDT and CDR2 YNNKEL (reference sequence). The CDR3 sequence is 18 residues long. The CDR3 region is CASTRGGGQGPPRNIQYF.

CDR3 residues: CASSLRANANTGELFF. The V and J genes are TRBV12-3 or TRBV12-4 and TRBJ2-2; TCRdb picks TRBD2, but there is no DNA to check that call. CDR3 length: 16 amino acids.

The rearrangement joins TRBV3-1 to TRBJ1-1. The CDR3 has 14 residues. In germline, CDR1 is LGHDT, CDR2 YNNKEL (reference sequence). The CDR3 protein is CASSQDWSFGEAFF.

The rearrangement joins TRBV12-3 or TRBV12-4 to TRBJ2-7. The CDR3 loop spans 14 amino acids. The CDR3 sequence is CASSQYSGSYEQYF.

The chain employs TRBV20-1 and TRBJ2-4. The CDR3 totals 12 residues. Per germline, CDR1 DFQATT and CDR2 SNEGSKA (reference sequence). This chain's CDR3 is CSASIAKNIQYF.

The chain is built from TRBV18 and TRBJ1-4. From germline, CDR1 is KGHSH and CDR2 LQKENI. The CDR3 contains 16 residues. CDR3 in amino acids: CASSPSVGATNEKLFF.

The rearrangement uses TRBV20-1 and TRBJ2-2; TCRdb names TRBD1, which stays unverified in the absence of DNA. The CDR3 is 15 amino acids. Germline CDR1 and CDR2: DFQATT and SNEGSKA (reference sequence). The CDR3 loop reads CSASSRDRGAGELFF.

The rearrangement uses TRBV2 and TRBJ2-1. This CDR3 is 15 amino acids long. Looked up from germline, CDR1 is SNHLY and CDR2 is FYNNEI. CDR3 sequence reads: CASSPTGNPYNEQFF.

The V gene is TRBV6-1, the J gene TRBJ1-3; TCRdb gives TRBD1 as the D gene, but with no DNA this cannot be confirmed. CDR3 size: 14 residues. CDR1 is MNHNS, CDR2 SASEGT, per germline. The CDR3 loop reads CASKTGSAGNTIYF.

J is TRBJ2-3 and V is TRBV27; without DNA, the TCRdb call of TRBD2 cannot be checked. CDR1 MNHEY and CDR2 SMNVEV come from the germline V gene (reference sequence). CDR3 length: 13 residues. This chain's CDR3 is CASSGLAPGTQYF.

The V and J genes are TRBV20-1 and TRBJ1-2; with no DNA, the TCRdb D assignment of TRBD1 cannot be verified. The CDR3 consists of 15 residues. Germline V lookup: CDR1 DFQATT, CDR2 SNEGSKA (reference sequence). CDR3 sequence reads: CSARETGGIRYGYTF.